This T cell receptor beta chain came from a study of blood T cell repertoires in COVID-19. Study at large: There were acute and convalescent COVID-19 samples, and they came from the United States, Italy and Spain.

V dropped 0 bases and J dropped 5 bases, with 15 bases sitting between them. Germline CDR1 is SGHRS and CDR2 is YFSETQ. The CDR3 length is 16 residues. In the original workflow: Quantification of nucleated cells was approximated via reference gene primer amplification. Using immunoSEQ multiplex PCR, the repertoire was profiled, and TCRdb retains in-frame clones only, with some absent. D and trimming come from the DNA, and the V and J calls and clone size come from that table. The profile covers 120,000 or so clones, with roughly 91% appearing a single time and more than 1.5% taken by the ten largest.

This clonotype originated in a human donor in a cohort sampled during active COVID-19. The rearrangement uses TRBV5-1 and TRBJ2-4; TRBD2 is a possible D gene (6 bases). Sequenced input: peripheral blood. The CDR3 protein is CASSLGPYGGENIQYF. CDR3 bases: TGCGCCAGCAGCTTGGGACCGTATGGCGGGGAAAACATTCAGTACTTC.